This T cell receptor beta chain is drawn from a study of blood T cell repertoires in COVID-19. Study-wide context: Whether acute or convalescent, the COVID-19 samples came from the United States, Italy and Spain.

Trimming took 3 bases from V and 10 from J; bases not matched to a gene: 5. The CDR3 runs to 12 residues. Germline V lookup: CDR1 LNHDA, CDR2 SQIVND (reference sequence). TCRdb keeps only in-frame clones here, not all; method: immunoSEQ multiplex PCR. The data show hundreds of thousands of clones, with approximately 86% seen just once and approximately 3% held by the top ten. The chain has TRBV19 and TRBJ1-1, with 7 bases aligning to TRBD1. Material for sequencing was peripheral blood. The sequence came from a man aged 60 to 75 with acute or convalescent COVID-19. CDR3 loop: CASSMGQTGAFF. CDR3 coding DNA: TGTGCCAGTAGTATGGGACAGACGGGAGCTTTCTTT.